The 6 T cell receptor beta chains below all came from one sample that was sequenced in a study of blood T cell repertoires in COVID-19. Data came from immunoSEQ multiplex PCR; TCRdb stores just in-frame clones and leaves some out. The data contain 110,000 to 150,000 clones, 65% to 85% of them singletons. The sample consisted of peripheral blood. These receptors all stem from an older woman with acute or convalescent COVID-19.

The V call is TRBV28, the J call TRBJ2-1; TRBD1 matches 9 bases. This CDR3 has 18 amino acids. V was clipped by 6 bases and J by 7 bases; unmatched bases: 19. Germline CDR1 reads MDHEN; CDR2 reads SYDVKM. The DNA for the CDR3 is TGTGCCAGCAGATATAATGCATGGACAGGGGAGTCGGGGAATGAGCAGTTCTTC. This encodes CASRYNAWTGESGNEQFF.

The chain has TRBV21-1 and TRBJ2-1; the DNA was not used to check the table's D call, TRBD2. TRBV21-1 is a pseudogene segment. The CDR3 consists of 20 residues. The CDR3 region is CASSVPGTSGRSLSYNEQFF. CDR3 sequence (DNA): TGTGCCAGCAGCGTTCCCGGGACTAGCGGGAGGTCTCTCTCCTACAATGAGCAGTTCTTC.

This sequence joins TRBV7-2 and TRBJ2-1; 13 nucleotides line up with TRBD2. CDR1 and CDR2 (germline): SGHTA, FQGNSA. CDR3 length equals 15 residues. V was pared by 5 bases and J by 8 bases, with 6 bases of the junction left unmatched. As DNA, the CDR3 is TGTGCCAGCAGCGCATGGACTAGCGGGAGAGATGAGCAGTTCTTC. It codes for CASSAWTSGRDEQFF.

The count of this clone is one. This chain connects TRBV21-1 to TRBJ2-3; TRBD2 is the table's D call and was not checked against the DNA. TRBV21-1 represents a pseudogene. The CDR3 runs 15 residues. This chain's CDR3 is CASTQRPSATDTQYF. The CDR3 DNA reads TGTGCCAGCACCCAACGGCCTAGCGCCACAGATACGCAGTATTTT.

DNA for the CDR3: TGTGCCACCAGCCCGTGGACAGGGGATCATCAGCCCCAGCATTTT. Its translation is CATSPWTGDHQPQHF. This chain links TRBV15 with TRBJ1-5, with 9 bases identical to TRBD1. This CDR3 region has 15 residues. The junction had 7 bases not matched to a gene; V was cut back by 5 bases and J by 5 bases. Germline V CDR1 and CDR2: LNHNV, YYDKDF (reference sequence).

CDR3 loop: CASSESGQGGETQYF. CDR3 DNA sequence: TGTGCCAGCAGTGAATCGGGACAGGGAGGAGAGACCCAGTACTTC. The V gene is TRBV25-1, the J gene TRBJ2-5, with TRBD1 matching over 9 bases. V lost 1 base, J lost 4 bases, and 4 bases stayed unmatched. Germline-derived CDR1 and CDR2 are MGHDK and SYGVNS. The CDR3 has 15 residues.